A single sample is the source of the 10 T cell receptor beta chains below, sequenced in a study of T-cell reconstitution after alpha-beta-depleted transplantation in children. TCRbeta library preparation incorporated unique molecular identifiers. TCRdb analysed the PCR reads with MiXCR anew, one entry per CDR3 protein. The data show 440,000 or so distinct CDR3 sequences, about 11% seen once. Sequencing used PBMCs from the stem cell graft donor, obtained from the stem cell graft. The receptors stem from a human donor who donated a stem cell graft to a child with acute myeloid leukemia.

This sequence joins TRBV20-1 and TRBJ2-5, with D perhaps TRBD1 (5 bases). This CDR3 has 12 residues. Germline V lookup: CDR1 DFQATT, CDR2 SNEGSKA (reference sequence). V was shortened by 7 bases and J by 2 bases, with 11 bases between the two germline ends. This CDR3 reads CSDRTKQETQYF. CDR3 DNA: TGCAGTGATAGGACAAAACAAGAGACCCAGTACTTC.

This chain uses TRBV20-1 with TRBJ2-5; 10 nucleotides agree with TRBD2. This CDR3 contains 12 residues. V shed 6 bases and J 5 bases; nucleotides not matched to a gene: 3. CDR1 and CDR2 from the germline V gene are DFQATT and SNEGSKA (reference sequence). CDR3 loop: CSATTSGETQYF. The CDR3 DNA is TGCAGTGCCACGACTAGCGGGGAGACCCAGTACTTC.

In this sample, this clonotype turned up many times. The genes are TRBV7-2 and TRBJ2-5; D is uncertain. This CDR3 has 12 residues. Trimming stripped 7 bases from V and 2 bases from J, with 8 bases between. Germline CDR1 reads SGHTA; CDR2 reads FQGNSA. The CDR3 sequence: CASTRQQETQYF. The CDR3 coding sequence is TGTGCCAGCACTAGACAACAAGAGACCCAGTACTTC. Drawing the rest from reference TRBV7-2 and TRBJ2-5, the complete variable domain is GAGVSQSPSNKVTEKGKDVELRCDPISGHTALYWYRQSLGQGLEFLIYFQGNSAPDKSGLPSDRFSAERTGGSVSTLTIQRTQQEDSAVYLCASTRQQETQYFGPGTRLLVL.

This clonotype was counted at least ten times. The rearrangement uses TRBV20-1 and TRBJ1-1, with a tentative D call TRBD1 (5 bases). Germline CDR1 and CDR2: DFQATT and SNEGSKA (reference sequence). V was pared by 5 bases and J by 0 bases, with 10 bases between. The CDR3 covers 13 residues. The CDR3 coding sequence is TGCAGTGCTCCGGGACCAATGAACACTGAAGCTTTCTTT. Protein: CSAPGPMNTEAFF.

The V call is TRBV4-1, the J call TRBJ2-6, with D perhaps being TRBD1 or TRBD2 (6 bases each). This CDR3 is built from 18 residues. Germline CDR1 is MGHRA and CDR2 is YSYEKL. V lost 1 base and J 4 bases, leaving 17 bases between the germline ends. The CDR3 sequence is CASSQGGITGIGANVLTF. CDR3 nucleotide sequence: TGCGCCAGCAGCCAAGGCGGGATTACAGGGATCGGGGCCAACGTCCTGACTTTC.

This clonotype was seen repeatedly, ten times or more. The V call is TRBV5-6, the J call TRBJ2-3; 13 nucleotides line up with TRBD2. Germline V CDR1 and CDR2: SGHDT, YYEEEE. With V trimmed by 5 bases and J by 6 bases, 3 bases remained unmatched. The CDR3 totals 14 residues. In DNA, the CDR3 is TGTGCCAGCAGACTAGCGGGGGGGATTGATACGCAGTATTTT. Its translation: CASRLAGGIDTQYF. The whole variable domain, filled in from reference TRBV5-6 and TRBJ2-3, reads DAGVTQSPTHLIKTRGQQVTLRCSPKSGHDTVSWYQQALGQGPQFIFQYYEEEERQRGNFPDRFSGHQFPNYSSELNVNALLLGDSALYLCASRLAGGIDTQYFGPGTRLTVL.

CDR3 loop: CASSWQGQETQYF. CDR3 nucleotides: TGTGCCAGCAGCTGGCAGGGACAAGAGACCCAGTACTTC. The genes are TRBV11-1 and TRBJ2-5; D possibly corresponds to TRBD1 (5 bases). V lost 4 bases, J lost 2 bases, and 8 bases lay in between. Germline CDR1 reads SGHAT; CDR2 reads FQDESV (reference sequence). The CDR3 is made up of 13 amino acids.

This clonotype has more than one count but fewer than ten. V is TRBV7-9 and J is TRBJ2-3, with D perhaps TRBD2 (5 bases). CDR1 is SEHNR, CDR2 FQNEAQ, per germline (reference sequence). The V end lost 2 bases, the J end lost 4 bases, and 10 bases lay between the germline ends. The CDR3 is 14 residues long. The CDR3 sequence: CASSLPLAPDTQYF. The CDR3 DNA reads as TGTGCCAGCAGCTTACCCCTAGCCCCAGATACGCAGTATTTT.

The table lists this clonotype with many counts. J is TRBJ1-1 and V is TRBV12-3 or TRBV12-4; 9 bases are a match to TRBD1. Unmatched junction bases numbered 5, after V lost 4 bases and J lost 5 bases. The CDR3 is 14 amino acids. The CDR3 bases are TGTGCCAGCAGTTCCGGACAGGGGTTGACTGAAGCTTTCTTT. It specifies CASSSGQGLTEAFF.

This clonotype has only a few counts. The chain links TRBV28 to TRBJ2-5; 11 nucleotides line up with TRBD1. Germline V gives CDR1 MDHEN, CDR2 SYDVKM. The CDR3 is 16 residues long. J gave up 0 bases and V 3 bases, and 3 bases lay outside the gene matches. The CDR3 loop reads CASSFTGQGDQETQYF. The CDR3 DNA follows: TGTGCCAGCAGTTTTACGGGACAGGGGGACCAAGAGACCCAGTACTTC. The complete variable domain, with remaining parts taken from reference TRBV28 and TRBJ2-5, reads DVKVTQSSRYLVKRTGEKVFLECVQDMDHENMFWYRQDPGLGLRLIYFSYDVKMKEKGDIPEGYSVSREKKERFSLILESASTNQTSMYLCASSFTGQGDQETQYFGPGTRLLVL.